This is a list of T cell receptor beta chains from one sample in a study of T cell responses to AZD1222 COVID-19 vaccine. Clones were read by immunoSEQ multiplex PCR, and TCRdb kept only the in-frame ones, dropping some. Among approximately 120,000 clones listed, more than 85% were seen once. The sample in question was peripheral blood, obtained on day 0 of AZD1222 vaccination. Receptors were obtained from an adult in good health. Each CDR3 is given without its conserved first and last residue.

V gene	J gene	CDR3 protein
TRBV6-5	TRBJ2-7	ASSLGQGYEQY
TRBV11-1	TRBJ2-5	ASSLAGRQETQY
TRBV7-8	TRBJ2-7	ASSSTDGAYEQY
TRBV7-6	TRBJ1-3	ASSDRVMGGNTIY
TRBV6-1	TRBJ2-3	ASSERDQKSDTQY
TRBV19	TRBJ2-7	ASSGRGGYEQY
TRBV6-5	TRBJ2-2	ASTLAGNTGELF
TRBV30	TRBJ2-7	AWSGIRGWGQY
TRBV28	TRBJ1-2	ASSFAINYGYT
TRBV6-1	TRBJ1-1	ASSEAAGLTEAF
TRBV7-6	TRBJ1-6	ASSLERGGGSPLH